This T cell receptor beta chain was profiled in a study of blood T cell repertoires in COVID-19. V was pared by 8 bases and J by 0 bases, with 9 bases of the junction left unmatched. The CDR3 covers 15 residues. Germline loops: CDR1 LNHNV, CDR2 YYDKDF (reference sequence). Assay used: immunoSEQ multiplex PCR; TCRdb lists only in-frame clones, some missing. The table lists roughly 240,000 clones, roughly 85% of them singletons. Sequencing used peripheral blood. This clonotype was obtained from a man aged 50 to 59 with COVID-19, enrolled during active disease. The chain is built from TRBV15 and TRBJ2-7; TRBD2 matches at 8 bases. The CDR3 region has the DNA TGTGCCACCCGACTCGCGGGGGGAAGCTCCTACGAGCAGTACTTC. Its protein is CATRLAGGSSYEQYF.